The following is a T cell receptor (beta chain) sequence with its context. Its target is not known. This sequence may be a read error, since a much larger clone differs from it by one base. Libraries of naive CD8 cells were prepared from about 19,000 to 1,100,000 sorted cells using 10%, 30% or 50% RNA. The authors sorted naive CD8 T cells as CD8+CD4-CCR7+CD45RA+. Preparation of the bulk TCR libraries relied on previously described methods and listed TCR primers. TCRdb re-analysed the PCR reads in MiXCR, keeping a single row per CDR3 protein. The sample lists 50,000 or so distinct CDR3 sequences; about 23% were seen once. The CDR3 consists of 16 residues. These data come from a study of molecular identifiers for immune sequencing clone quantification. Study-wide findings and caveats: Clones of above 20 RNA copies carried over 99% of effector molecules; in naive cells they carried under 1%.

This rearrangement joins TRBV12-3 or TRBV12-4 to TRBJ2-3, with a tentative D call TRBD1 (6 bases). Sequencing was carried out using naive CD8+ T cells from blood, with Jurkat cell RNA spiked in. Specified subset: FACS-sorted CD8+CD4-CCR7+CD45RA+ naive T cells. The sequence derives from a human donor in good health. Some libraries in this study had Jurkat cell RNA spiked in. The CDR3 coding sequence is TGTACCAGCAGCCCACTCGGCCAACAGGGATCAGATACGCAGTATTTT. Protein product: CTSSPLGQQGSDTQYF.